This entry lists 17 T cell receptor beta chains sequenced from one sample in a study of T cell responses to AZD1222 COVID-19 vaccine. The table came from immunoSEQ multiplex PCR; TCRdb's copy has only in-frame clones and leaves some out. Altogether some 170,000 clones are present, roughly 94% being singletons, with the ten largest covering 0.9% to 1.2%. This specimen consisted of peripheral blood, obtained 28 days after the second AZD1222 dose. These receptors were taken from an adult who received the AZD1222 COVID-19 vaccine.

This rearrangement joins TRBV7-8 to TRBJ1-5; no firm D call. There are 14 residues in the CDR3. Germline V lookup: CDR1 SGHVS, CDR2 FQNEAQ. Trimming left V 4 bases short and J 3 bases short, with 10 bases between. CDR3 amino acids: CASSSNSNNQPQHF. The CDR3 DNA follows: TGTGCCAGCAGCTCGAACAGCAACAATCAGCCCCAGCATTTT.

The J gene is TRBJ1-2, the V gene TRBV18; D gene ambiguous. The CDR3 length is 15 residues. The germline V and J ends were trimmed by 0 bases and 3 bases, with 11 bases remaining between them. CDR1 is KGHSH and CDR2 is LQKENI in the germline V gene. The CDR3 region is CASSPPVAGDYGYTF. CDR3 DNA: TGTGCCAGCTCACCACCGGTGGCAGGCGACTATGGCTACACCTTC. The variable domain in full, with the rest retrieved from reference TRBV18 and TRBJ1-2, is NAGVMQNPRHLVRRRGQEARLRCSPMKGHSHVYWYRQLPEEGLKFMVYLQKENIIDESGMPKERFSAEFPKEGPSILRIQQVVRGDSAAYFCASSPPVAGDYGYTFGSGTRLTVV.

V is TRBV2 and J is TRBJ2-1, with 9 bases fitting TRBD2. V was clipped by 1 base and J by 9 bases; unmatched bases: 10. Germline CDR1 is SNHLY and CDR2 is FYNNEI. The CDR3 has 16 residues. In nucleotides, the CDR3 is TGTGCCAGCAGTGAAGAGGGGACTAGCTGGTTCGGTGAGCAGTTCTTC. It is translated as CASSEEGTSWFGEQFF.

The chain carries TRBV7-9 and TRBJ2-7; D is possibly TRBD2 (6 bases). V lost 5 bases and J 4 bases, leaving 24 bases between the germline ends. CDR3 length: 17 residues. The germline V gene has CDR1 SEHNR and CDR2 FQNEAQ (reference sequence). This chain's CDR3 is CASSNDRASAGWYEQYF. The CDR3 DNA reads TGTGCCAGCAGCAACGATAGGGCGTCAGCGGGTTGGTACGAGCAGTACTTC.

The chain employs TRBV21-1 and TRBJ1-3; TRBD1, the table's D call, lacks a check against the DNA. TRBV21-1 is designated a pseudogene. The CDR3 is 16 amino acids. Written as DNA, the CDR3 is TGTGCCAGCAGCCAGGTTGTCTCGAGCTCTGGAAACACCATATATTTT. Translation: CASSQVVSSSGNTIYF.

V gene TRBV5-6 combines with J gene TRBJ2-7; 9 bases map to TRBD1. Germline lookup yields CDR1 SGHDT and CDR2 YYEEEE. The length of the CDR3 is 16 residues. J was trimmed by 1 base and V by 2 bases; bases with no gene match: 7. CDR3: CASSLGGQGNSYEQYF. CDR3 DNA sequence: TGTGCCAGCAGCTTAGGGGGACAGGGAAATTCCTACGAGCAGTACTTC.

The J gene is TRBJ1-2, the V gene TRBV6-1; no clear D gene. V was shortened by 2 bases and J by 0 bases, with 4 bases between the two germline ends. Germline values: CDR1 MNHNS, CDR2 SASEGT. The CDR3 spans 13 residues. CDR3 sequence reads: CASSEWANYGYTF. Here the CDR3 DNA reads TGTGCCAGCAGTGAATGGGCTAACTATGGCTACACCTTC.

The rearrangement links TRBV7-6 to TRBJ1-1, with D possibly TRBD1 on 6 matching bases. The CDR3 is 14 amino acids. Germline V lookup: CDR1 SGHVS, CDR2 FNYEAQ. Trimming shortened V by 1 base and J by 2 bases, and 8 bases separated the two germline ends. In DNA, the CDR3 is TGTGCCAGCAGCTTAGGGACAGAAAACACTGAAGCTTTCTTT. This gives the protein CASSLGTENTEAFF.

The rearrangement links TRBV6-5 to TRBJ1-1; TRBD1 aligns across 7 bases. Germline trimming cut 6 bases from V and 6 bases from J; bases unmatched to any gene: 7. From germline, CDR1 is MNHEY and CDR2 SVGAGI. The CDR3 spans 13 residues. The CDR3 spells CASRYRGGAEAFF. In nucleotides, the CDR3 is TGTGCCAGCAGGTACAGGGGTGGGGCTGAAGCTTTCTTT.

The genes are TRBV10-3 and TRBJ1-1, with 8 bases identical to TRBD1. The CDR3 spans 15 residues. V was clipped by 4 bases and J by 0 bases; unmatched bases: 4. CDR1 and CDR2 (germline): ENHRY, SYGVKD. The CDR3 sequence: CAISGGQAVNTEAFF. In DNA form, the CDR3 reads TGTGCCATCAGTGGGGGACAGGCAGTGAACACTGAAGCTTTCTTT.

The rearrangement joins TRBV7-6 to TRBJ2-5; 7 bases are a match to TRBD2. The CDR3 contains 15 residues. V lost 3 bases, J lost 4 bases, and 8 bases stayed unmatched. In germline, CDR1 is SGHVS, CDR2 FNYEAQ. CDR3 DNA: TGTGCCAGCAGCTTCCGAGCGGGGTTTGGAGAGACCCAGTACTTC. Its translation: CASSFRAGFGETQYF.

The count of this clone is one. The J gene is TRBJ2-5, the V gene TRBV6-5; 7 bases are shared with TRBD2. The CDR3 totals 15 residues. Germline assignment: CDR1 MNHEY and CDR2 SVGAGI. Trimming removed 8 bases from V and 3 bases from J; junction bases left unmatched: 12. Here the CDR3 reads CASWGEAGSEETQYF. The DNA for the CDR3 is TGTGCCAGCTGGGGGGAAGCGGGGAGCGAAGAGACCCAGTACTTC.

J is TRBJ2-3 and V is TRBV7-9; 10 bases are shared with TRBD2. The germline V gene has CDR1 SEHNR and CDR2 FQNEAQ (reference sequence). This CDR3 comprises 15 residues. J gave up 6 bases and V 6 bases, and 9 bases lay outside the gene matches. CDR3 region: CASSLLAGAGDTQYF. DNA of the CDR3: TGTGCCAGCAGTTTGCTAGCGGGGGCAGGGGATACGCAGTATTTT.

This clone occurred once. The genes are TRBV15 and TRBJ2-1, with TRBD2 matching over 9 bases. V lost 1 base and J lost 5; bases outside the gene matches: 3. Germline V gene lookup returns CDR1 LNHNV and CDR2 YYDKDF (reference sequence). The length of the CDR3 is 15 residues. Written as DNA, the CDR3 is TGTGCCACCAGCAGAGTAGCTAGCGGGGACAATGAGCAGTTCTTC. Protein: CATSRVASGDNEQFF.

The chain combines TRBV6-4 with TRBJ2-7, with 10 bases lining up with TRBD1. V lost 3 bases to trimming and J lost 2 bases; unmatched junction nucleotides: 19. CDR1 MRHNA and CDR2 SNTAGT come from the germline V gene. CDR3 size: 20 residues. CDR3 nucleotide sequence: TGTGCCAGCAGTGATGCCGCGGTGACAGGGGGCAGGAATGTTCCCTACGAGCAGTACTTC. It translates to CASSDAAVTGGRNVPYEQYF.

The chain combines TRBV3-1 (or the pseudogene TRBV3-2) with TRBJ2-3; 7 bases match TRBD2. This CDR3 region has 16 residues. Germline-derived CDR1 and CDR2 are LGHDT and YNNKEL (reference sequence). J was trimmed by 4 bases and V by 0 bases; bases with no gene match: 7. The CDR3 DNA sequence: TGTGCCAGCAGCCAAGATCGGGGGGTGGGTTCAGATACGCAGTATTTT. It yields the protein CASSQDRGVGSDTQYF.

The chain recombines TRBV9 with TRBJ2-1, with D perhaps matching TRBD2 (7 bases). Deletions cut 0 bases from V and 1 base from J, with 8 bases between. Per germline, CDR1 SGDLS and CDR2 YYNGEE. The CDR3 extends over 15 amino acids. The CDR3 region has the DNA TGTGCCAGCAGCGTAGAGGGGGGGTCCTACAATGAGCAGTTCTTC. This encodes CASSVEGGSYNEQFF.